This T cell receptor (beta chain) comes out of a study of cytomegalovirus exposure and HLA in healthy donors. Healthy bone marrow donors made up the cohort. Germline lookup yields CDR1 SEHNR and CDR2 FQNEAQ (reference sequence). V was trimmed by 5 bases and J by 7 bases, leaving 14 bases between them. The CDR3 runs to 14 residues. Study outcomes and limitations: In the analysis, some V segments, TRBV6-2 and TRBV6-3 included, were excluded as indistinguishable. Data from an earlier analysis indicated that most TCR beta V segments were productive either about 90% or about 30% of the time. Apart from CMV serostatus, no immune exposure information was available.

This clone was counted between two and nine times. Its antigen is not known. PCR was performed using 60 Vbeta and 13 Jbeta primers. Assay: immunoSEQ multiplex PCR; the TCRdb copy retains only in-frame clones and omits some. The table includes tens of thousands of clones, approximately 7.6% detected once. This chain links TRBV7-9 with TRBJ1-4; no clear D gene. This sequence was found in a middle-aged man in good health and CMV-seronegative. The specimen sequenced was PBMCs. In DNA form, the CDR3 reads TGTGCCAGCAGCCTCGATTTGGGAGGTGAAAAACTGTTTTTT. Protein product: CASSLDLGGEKLFF.